This T cell receptor beta chain was captured by sequencing in a study of cytomegalovirus exposure and HLA in healthy donors. Study-wide points: Cytomegalovirus-associated status was assigned to 150 or so TCR beta chains. Through in vitro validation, a few CMV-associated chains were shown to be specific for CMV antigens. Segments of the TCR beta V type were, in most cases, productive about 87% or about 30% of the time in an earlier analysis.

In the case of this clone: No antigen is known for it.

In germline, CDR1 is MGHDK, CDR2 SYGVNS. Trimming took off 1 base at V and 2 bases at J, with 6 bases between the two ends. The CDR3 extends over 15 amino acids. Primers: 60 Vbeta forward and 13 Jbeta reverse. Assay used: immunoSEQ multiplex PCR; TCRdb lists only in-frame clones, some missing. The profile covers some 70,000 clones, with around 68% appearing a single time and approximately 11% taken by the ten largest. The chain employs TRBV25-1 and TRBJ2-6, with unresolved D. The specimen was PBMCs. The sequence was obtained from a woman under 40 in good health and CMV-seronegative. The CDR3 region has the DNA TGTGCCAGCAGTGAATTTATCCCTGGGGCCAACGTCCTGACTTTC. It specifies CASSEFIPGANVLTF.